This T cell receptor beta chain was found in a study of T cells in Graves' hyperthyroidism and ophthalmopathy. This clonotype was counted many times. Its antigen is not identified. The CDR3 regions of TCR beta were amplified from RNA transcripts. HTBI primers were used for first-round RT-PCR of the TCR CDR3. TCRdb re-called the multiplex PCR reads with MiXCR, one entry per CDR3 protein. The table records about 480,000 distinct CDR3 sequences, around 22% of them present only once. The CDR3 covers 12 residues. With 2 bases removed from V and 6 bases from J, the gap between germline ends came to 5 bases. Any patient presenting with uncontrolled infection, other autoimmune disease, pregnancy or lactation was left out. The source of the PBMCs was 8.5 to 10 ml of fresh peripheral blood. Notes on the study in general: Among thyroid clonotypes expanded above 0.001, most also appeared in blood. Ophthalmopathy got predicted by the model a median 6.5 months before its onset.

The V gene is TRBV12-3 or TRBV12-4, the J gene TRBJ1-5; D ambiguous. This receptor was taken from a woman younger than 45 with Graves' ophthalmopathy. The sample was blood. The CDR3 nucleotides are TGTGCCAGCAGTTTAAGTGCTCAGCCCCAGCATTTT. This codes for CASSLSAQPQHF.